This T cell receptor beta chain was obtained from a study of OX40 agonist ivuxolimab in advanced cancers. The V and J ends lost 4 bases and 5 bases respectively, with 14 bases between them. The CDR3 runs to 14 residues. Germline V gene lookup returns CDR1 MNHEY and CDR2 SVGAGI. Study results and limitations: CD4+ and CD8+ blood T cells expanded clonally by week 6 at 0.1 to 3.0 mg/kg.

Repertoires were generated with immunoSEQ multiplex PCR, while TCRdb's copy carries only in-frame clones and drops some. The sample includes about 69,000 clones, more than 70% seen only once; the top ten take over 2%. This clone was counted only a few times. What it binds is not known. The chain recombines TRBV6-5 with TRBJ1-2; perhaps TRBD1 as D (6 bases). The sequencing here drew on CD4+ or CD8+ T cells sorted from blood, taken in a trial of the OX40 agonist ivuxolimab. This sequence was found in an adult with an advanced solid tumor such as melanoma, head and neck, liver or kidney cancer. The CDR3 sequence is CASSSDSRPYGYTF. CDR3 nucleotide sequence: TGTGCCAGCAGTTCGGACAGCCGACCTTATGGCTACACCTTC.